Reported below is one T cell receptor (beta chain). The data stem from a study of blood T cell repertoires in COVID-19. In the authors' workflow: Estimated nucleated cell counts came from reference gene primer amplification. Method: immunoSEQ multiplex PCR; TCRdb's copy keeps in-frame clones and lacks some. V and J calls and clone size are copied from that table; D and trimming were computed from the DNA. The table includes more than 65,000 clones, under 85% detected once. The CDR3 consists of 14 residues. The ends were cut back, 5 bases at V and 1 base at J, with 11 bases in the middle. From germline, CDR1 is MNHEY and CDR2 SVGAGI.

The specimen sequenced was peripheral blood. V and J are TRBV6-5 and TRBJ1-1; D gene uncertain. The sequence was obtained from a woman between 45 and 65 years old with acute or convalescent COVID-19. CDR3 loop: CASSHGESNTEAFF. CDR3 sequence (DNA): TGTGCCAGCAGTCACGGAGAGTCGAACACTGAAGCTTTCTTT.